This T cell receptor (beta chain) was found in a study of CD8+ T cells in alopecia areata. Overall study results and limits: In lesional scalp, particularly from alopecia totalis/universalis, clonality was higher than in normal scalp. Just one nonresponder means the tie between baseline CD8+ expansion and response stays uncertain. Among the top 100, expanded CD8+ clones, as well as scalp clonality, were significantly decreased by tofacitinib.

For this clone: The antigen is not known.

This CDR3 is built from 13 residues. Germline-derived CDR1 and CDR2 are SQVTM and ANQGSEA. J lost 7 bases, V lost 3 bases, and 8 bases had no gene match. Once RNA had been extracted, it was reverse transcribed into cDNA to act as the sequencing template. Method: immunoSEQ multiplex PCR; TCRdb's copy keeps in-frame clones and lacks some. This table holds hundreds of thousands of clones, roughly 60% found once. Treatment denoted: oral pan-JAK inhibitor, 5-10 mg twice daily. The TCR comes from a human donor with alopecia areata. This specimen consisted of CD4+ T cells sorted from blood, obtained around week 53, from a patient treated with tofacitinib. The V call is TRBV29-1, the J call TRBJ2-7; 8 bases match TRBD1. As DNA, the CDR3 is TGCAGCGTTGAGGGTCAGGGGGCTTGGGAGCAGTACTTC. This translates into CSVEGQGAWEQYF.